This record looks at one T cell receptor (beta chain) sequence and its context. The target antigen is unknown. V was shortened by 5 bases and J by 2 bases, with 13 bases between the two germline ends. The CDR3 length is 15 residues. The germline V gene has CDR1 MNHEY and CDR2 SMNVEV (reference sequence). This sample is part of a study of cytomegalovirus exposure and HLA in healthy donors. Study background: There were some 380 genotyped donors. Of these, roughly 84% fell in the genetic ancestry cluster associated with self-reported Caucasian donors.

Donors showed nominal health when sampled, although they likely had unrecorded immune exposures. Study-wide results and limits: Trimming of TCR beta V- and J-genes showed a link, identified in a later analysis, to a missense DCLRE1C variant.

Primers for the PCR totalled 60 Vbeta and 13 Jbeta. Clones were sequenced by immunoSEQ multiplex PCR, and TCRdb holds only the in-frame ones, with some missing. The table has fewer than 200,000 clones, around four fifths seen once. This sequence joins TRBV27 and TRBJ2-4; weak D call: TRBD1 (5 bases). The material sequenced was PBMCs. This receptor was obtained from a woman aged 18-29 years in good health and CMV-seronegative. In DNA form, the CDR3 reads TGTGCCAGCAGTATGGCAGGGTACTCCAAAAACATTCAGTACTTC. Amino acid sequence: CASSMAGYSKNIQYF.